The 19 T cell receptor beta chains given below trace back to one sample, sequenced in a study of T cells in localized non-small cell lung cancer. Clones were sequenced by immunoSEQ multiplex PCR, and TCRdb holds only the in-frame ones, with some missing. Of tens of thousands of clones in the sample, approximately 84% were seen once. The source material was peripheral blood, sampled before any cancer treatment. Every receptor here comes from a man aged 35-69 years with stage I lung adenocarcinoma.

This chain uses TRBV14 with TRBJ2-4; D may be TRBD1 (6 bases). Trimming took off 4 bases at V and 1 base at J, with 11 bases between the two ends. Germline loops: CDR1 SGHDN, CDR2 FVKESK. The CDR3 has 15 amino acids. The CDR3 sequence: CASSPRTGAKNIQYF. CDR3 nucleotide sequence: TGTGCCAGCAGCCCTCGAACAGGGGCCAAAAACATTCAGTACTTC.

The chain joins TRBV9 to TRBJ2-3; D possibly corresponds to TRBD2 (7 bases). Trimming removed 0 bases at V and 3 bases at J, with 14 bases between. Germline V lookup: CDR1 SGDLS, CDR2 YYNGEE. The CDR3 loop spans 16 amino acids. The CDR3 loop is CASSVGLGGRTDTQYF. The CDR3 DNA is TGTGCCAGCAGCGTAGGCCTGGGGGGGCGGACAGATACGCAGTATTTT.

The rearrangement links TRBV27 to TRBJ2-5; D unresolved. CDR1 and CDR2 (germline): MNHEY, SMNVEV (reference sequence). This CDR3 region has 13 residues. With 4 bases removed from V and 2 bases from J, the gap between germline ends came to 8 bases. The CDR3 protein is CASSSRLQETQYF. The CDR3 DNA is TGTGCCAGCAGTTCGCGGCTACAAGAGACCCAGTACTTC.

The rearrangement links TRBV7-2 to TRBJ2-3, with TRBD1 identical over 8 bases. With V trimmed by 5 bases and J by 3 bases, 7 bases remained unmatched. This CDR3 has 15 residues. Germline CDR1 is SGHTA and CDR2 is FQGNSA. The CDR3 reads CASSAGGQGTDTQYF. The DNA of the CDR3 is TGTGCCAGCAGCGCCGGCGGACAGGGAACAGATACGCAGTATTTT.

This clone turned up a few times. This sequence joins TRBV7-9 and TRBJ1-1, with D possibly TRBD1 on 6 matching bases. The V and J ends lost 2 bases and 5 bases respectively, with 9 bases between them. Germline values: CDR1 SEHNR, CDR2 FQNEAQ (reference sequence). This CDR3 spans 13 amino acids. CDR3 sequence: CASSLSGVTEAFF. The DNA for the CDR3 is TGTGCCAGCAGCTTATCAGGGGTGACTGAAGCTTTCTTT.

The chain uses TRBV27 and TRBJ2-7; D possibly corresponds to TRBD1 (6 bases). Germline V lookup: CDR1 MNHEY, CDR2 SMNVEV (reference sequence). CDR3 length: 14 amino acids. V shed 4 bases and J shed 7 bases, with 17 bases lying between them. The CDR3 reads CASSWSTGSKEQYF. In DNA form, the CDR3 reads TGTGCCAGCAGTTGGTCTACAGGGTCGAAAGAGCAGTACTTC.

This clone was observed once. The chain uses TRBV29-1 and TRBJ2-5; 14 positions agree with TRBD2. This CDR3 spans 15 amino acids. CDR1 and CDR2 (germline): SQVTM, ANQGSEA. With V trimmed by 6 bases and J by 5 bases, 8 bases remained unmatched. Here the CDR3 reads CSVRTSGGPFETQYF. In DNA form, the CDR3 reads TGCAGCGTCAGGACTAGCGGGGGGCCATTTGAGACCCAGTACTTC.

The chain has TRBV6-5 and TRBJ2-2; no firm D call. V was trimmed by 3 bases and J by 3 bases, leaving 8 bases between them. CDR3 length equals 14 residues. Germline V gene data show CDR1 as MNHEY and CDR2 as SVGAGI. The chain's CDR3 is CASSYRLDTGELFF. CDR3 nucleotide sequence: TGTGCCAGCAGTTATCGGCTTGACACCGGGGAGCTGTTTTTT.

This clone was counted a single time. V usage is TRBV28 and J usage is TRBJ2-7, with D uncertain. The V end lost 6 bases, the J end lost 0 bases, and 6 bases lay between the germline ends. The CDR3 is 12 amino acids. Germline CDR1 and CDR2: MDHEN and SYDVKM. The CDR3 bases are TGTGCCAGCAGCGCATTCTCCTACGAGCAGTACTTC. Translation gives CASSAFSYEQYF. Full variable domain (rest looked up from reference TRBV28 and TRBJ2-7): DVKVTQSSRYLVKRTGEKVFLECVQDMDHENMFWYRQDPGLGLRLIYFSYDVKMKEKGDIPEGYSVSREKKERFSLILESASTNQTSMYLCASSAFSYEQYFGPGTRLTVT.

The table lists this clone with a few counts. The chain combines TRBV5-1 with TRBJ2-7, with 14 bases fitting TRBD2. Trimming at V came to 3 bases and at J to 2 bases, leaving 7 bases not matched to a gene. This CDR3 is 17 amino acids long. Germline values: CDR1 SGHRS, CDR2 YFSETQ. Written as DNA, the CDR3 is TGCGCCAGCAGCTCCCGGACTAGCGGGAGGCCTACCTACGAGCAGTACTTC. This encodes CASSSRTSGRPTYEQYF.

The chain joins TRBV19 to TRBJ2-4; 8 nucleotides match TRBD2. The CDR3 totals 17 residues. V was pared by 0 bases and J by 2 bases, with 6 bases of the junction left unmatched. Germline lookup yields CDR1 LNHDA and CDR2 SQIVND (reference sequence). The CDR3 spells CASSIDGGGRTKNIQYF. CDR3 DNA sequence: TGTGCCAGTAGTATAGATGGGGGCGGGAGGACCAAAAACATTCAGTACTTC.

The CDR3 is CASSLRGYRETQYF. The CDR3 region has the DNA TGTGCCAGCAGCTTGAGGGGGTACAGAGAGACCCAGTACTTC. The chain links TRBV5-4 to TRBJ2-5; TRBD1 is a possible D gene (6 bases). Per the germline V gene, CDR1 is SGHNT and CDR2 is YYREEE (reference sequence). V was shortened by 1 base and J by 4 bases, with 11 bases between the two germline ends. The CDR3 has 14 residues.

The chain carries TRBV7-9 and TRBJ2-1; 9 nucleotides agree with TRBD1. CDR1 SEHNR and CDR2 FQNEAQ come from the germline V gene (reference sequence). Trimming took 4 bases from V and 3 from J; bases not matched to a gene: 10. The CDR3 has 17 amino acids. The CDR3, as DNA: TGTGCCAGCAGCTCAGAACCGGGACAGGGCTTCTACAATGAGCAGTTCTTC. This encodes CASSSEPGQGFYNEQFF. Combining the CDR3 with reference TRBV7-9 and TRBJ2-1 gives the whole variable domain DTGVSQNPRHKITKRGQNVTFRCDPISEHNRLYWYRQTLGQGPEFLTYFQNEAQLEKSRLLSDRFSAERPKGSFSTLEIQRTEQGDSAMYLCASSSEPGQGFYNEQFFGPGTRLTVL.

CDR3 residues: CASSLYRADTQYF. CDR3 nucleotides: TGCGCCAGCAGCTTGTACCGGGCAGATACGCAGTATTTT. J is TRBJ2-3 and V is TRBV5-1; D is undetermined. Germline CDR1 is SGHRS and CDR2 is YFSETQ. The CDR3 sequence is 13 residues long. Trimming left V 1 base short and J 4 bases short, with 7 bases between.

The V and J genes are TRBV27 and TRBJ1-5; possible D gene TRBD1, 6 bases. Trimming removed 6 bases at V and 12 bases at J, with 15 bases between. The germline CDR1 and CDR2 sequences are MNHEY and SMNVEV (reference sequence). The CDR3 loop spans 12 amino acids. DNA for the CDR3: TGTGCCAGCAGCTCCAGGGGCAGGGTCCAGCATTTT. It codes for CASSSRGRVQHF.

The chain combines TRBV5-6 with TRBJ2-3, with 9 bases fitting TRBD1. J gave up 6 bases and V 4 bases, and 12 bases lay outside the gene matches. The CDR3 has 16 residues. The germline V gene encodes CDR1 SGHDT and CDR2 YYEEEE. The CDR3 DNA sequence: TGTGCCAGCAGCCCAGACAGGGGGAGTTTGGCGGATACGCAGTATTTT. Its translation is CASSPDRGSLADTQYF. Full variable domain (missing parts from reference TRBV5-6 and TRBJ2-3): DAGVTQSPTHLIKTRGQQVTLRCSPKSGHDTVSWYQQALGQGPQFIFQYYEEEERQRGNFPDRFSGHQFPNYSSELNVNALLLGDSALYLCASSPDRGSLADTQYFGPGTRLTVL.

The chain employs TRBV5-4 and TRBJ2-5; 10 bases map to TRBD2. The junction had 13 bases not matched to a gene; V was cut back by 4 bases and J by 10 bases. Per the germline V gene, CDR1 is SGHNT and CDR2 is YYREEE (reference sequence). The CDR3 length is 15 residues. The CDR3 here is CASSEGLATTWDQYF. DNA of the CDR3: TGTGCCAGCAGCGAGGGACTAGCGACCACTTGGGACCAGTACTTC.

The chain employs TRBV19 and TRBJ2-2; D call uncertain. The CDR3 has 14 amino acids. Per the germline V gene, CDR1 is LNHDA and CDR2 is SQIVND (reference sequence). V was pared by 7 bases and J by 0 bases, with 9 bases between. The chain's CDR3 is CASNERANTGELFF. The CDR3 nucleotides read TGTGCCAGTAATGAGCGAGCGAACACCGGGGAGCTGTTTTTT.

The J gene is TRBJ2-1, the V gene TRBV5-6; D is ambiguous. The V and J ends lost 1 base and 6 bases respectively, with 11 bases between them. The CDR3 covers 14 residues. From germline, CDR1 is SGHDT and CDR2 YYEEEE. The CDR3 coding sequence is TGTGCCAGCAGCTTGTCATGGCTCCCCAATGAGCAGTTCTTC. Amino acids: CASSLSWLPNEQFF.